The clone carrying this TCR beta chain was observed once. V was cut by 5 bases and J by 0 bases, with 13 bases left in between. CDR3 size: 15 residues. Germline CDR1 LNHDA, CDR2 SQIVND (reference sequence). The record originates from a study of cytomegalovirus exposure and HLA in healthy donors. This PCR relied on a set of 60 Vbeta primers and 13 Jbeta primers. Sequencing used immunoSEQ multiplex PCR; TCRdb keeps in-frame clones, though not all of them. Altogether approximately 98,000 clones are present, about 80% being singletons, with the ten largest covering approximately 11%. The source is a man aged 18 to 35 in good health and CMV-seropositive. The chain employs TRBV19 and TRBJ1-1, with D tentatively TRBD1 (5 bases). The sequencing sample was made of PBMCs. CDR3 in DNA: TGTGCCAGTAGTCTTCCCGGACAACTGAACACTGAAGCTTTCTTT. This translates into CASSLPGQLNTEAFF.